This T cell receptor (beta chain) stems from a study of PD-1 blockade in classical Hodgkin lymphoma. CDR3 length equals 16 residues. V shed 5 bases, J shed 2 bases, and the junction held 11 bases outside the gene matches. Germline values: CDR1 PRHDT, CDR2 FYEKMQ (reference sequence). There was relapse after autologous stem cell transplantation in every patient, and there was variation in brentuximab vedotin exposure. Data came from immunoSEQ multiplex PCR; TCRdb stores just in-frame clones and leaves some out. The sample consists of some 150,000 clones, less than 80% of them appearing once. This clone was seen more than once but under ten times.

The sequenced sample was peripheral blood mononuclear cells (PBMCs), obtained before the second cycle of nivolumab. The V call is TRBV13, the J call TRBJ2-7; 8 nucleotides agree with TRBD2. The TCR comes from a human donor with classical Hodgkin lymphoma. This chain's CDR3 is CASSRSGLATAYEQYF. CDR3 bases: TGTGCCAGCAGCCGCAGTGGACTAGCAACAGCCTACGAGCAGTACTTC. The variable domain in full, completed from reference TRBV13 and TRBJ2-7, reads AAGVIQSPRHLIKEKRETATLKCYPIPRHDTVYWYQQGPGQDPQFLISFYEKMQSDKGSIPDRFSAQQFSDYHSELNMSSLELGDSALYFCASSRSGLATAYEQYFGPGTRLTVT.